The 22 T cell receptor beta chains below come from one sample, sequenced in a study of beta chain features in type 1 diabetes. Of the isolated RNA, all was reverse transcribed, and so the sequenced material was expressed TCRB transcripts. Only in-frame clones appear in the TCRdb table, and some are missing; sequencing was by immunoSEQ multiplex PCR. This table holds about 130,000 clones, 9.2% found once. Sequenced sample: central memory CD4+ T cells from blood. The receptor source for this set is a man aged 18 to 30 in good health.

This sequence joins TRBV5-4 and TRBJ2-7; possible D gene TRBD2, 5 bases. Deletions cut 2 bases from V and 2 bases from J, with 17 bases between. CDR3 size: 16 residues. In germline, CDR1 is SGHNT, CDR2 YYREEE (reference sequence). CDR3 in amino acids: CASSLSTRTQAYEQYF. CDR3 sequence (DNA): TGTGCCAGCAGCTTATCAACTAGGACTCAGGCCTACGAGCAGTACTTC.

The sample holds a few counts of this clone. The rearrangement uses TRBV20-1 and TRBJ1-2; D is perhaps TRBD1 (5 bases). V was shortened by 4 bases and J by 4 bases, with 7 bases between the two germline ends. This CDR3 has 11 residues. Germline V gives CDR1 DFQATT, CDR2 SNEGSKA (reference sequence). The CDR3 DNA follows: TGCAGTGCTACTACAGGCTATGGCTACACCTTC. Protein: CSATTGYGYTF.

This clone came up a few times. The genes are TRBV11-2 and TRBJ1-1; D gene unclear. This CDR3 region has 13 residues. Trimming removed 5 bases at V and 0 bases at J, with 7 bases between. Germline V gene data show CDR1 as SGHAT and CDR2 as FQNNGV. As DNA, the CDR3 is TGTGCCAGCAGCACAAAGATGAACACTGAAGCTTTCTTT. Translation: CASSTKMNTEAFF.

The chain carries TRBV5-6 and TRBJ2-1; 13 bases are a match to TRBD2. The J segment lost 5 bases and the V segment lost 1 base, leaving 0 bases of the junction unmatched. From germline, CDR1 is SGHDT and CDR2 YYEEEE. The CDR3 is 15 residues long. The CDR3 protein is CASSLTSGGDNEQFF. In DNA, the CDR3 is TGTGCCAGCAGCTTGACTAGCGGGGGGGACAATGAGCAGTTCTTC.

The sample holds a few counts of this clone. The chain has TRBV5-4 and TRBJ1-2; 7 nucleotides align to TRBD1. The CDR3 runs to 12 residues. Trimming at V came to 4 bases and at J to 8 bases, leaving 5 bases not matched to a gene. Looked up from germline, CDR1 is SGHNT and CDR2 is YYREEE (reference sequence). The CDR3 loop is CASSQGGRGYTF. The CDR3 DNA reads as TGTGCCAGCAGCCAGGGGGGAAGGGGCTACACCTTC.

The chain couples TRBV6-6 to TRBJ2-7, with D possibly TRBD1 on 6 matching bases. The germline V and J ends were trimmed by 6 bases and 3 bases, with 18 bases remaining between them. Germline V gives CDR1 MNHNY, CDR2 SVGAGI (reference sequence). This CDR3 region has 15 residues. The CDR3 loop reads CASSHSAGVIYEQYF. The DNA for the CDR3 is TGTGCCAGCAGCCACAGTGCAGGGGTAATCTACGAGCAGTACTTC.

V and J are TRBV19 and TRBJ1-2; D gene uncertain. Trimming left V 5 bases short and J 3 bases short, with 10 bases between. This CDR3 region has 13 residues. CDR1 is LNHDA, CDR2 SQIVND, per germline (reference sequence). As DNA, the CDR3 is TGTGCCAGTAGTTTTCAGTCGTACTATGGCTACACCTTC. Translation gives CASSFQSYYGYTF. Complete variable domain (other parts from reference TRBV19 and TRBJ1-2): DGGITQSPKYLFRKEGQNVTLSCEQNLNHDAMYWYRQDPGQGLRLIYYSQIVNDFQKGDIAEGYSVSREKKESFPLTVTSAQKNPTAFYLCASSFQSYYGYTFGSGTRLTVV.

The J gene is TRBJ2-3, the V gene TRBV7-2, with D possibly being TRBD2 (7 bases). The CDR3 totals 16 residues. V lost 2 bases and J lost 2, with 14 bases in between. Per germline, CDR1 SGHTA and CDR2 FQGNSA. In DNA, the CDR3 is TGTGCCAGCAGCTTATTTGGCGGGGGCATCACAGATACGCAGTATTTT. Its protein product is CASSLFGGGITDTQYF.

This clone has only a few counts. This chain connects TRBV6-6 to TRBJ2-7; D gene ambiguous. Trimming left V 5 bases short and J 5 bases short, with 10 bases between. CDR3 length: 12 amino acids. Germline CDR1 reads MNHNY; CDR2 reads SVGAGI (reference sequence). CDR3 loop: CASSPARHEQYF. CDR3 in DNA: TGTGCCAGCAGTCCCGCCAGGCACGAGCAGTACTTC.

The chain is built from TRBV9 and TRBJ1-4; a possible D gene is TRBD1 (5 bases). The CDR3 covers 16 residues. Deletions cut 0 bases from V and 2 bases from J, with 11 bases between. The germline V gene encodes CDR1 SGDLS and CDR2 YYNGEE. CDR3 amino acids: CASSVGYGATNEKLFF. CDR3 in DNA: TGTGCCAGCAGCGTAGGTTATGGGGCGACTAATGAAAAACTGTTTTTT.

This sequence joins TRBV2 and TRBJ1-2; the match to TRBD1 covers 7 bases. Losses at the gene ends were 6 bases for V and 8 bases for J; bases not matched to a gene: 15. Germline loops: CDR1 SNHLY, CDR2 FYNNEI. The CDR3 contains 15 residues. The CDR3: CASRAGTTGLHGYTF. The DNA for the CDR3 is TGTGCCAGCAGAGCGGGCACGACAGGGCTCCACGGCTACACCTTC.

This clone was counted a few times. The genes are TRBV28 and TRBJ2-5, with a weak D call TRBD1 (6 bases). V lost 5 bases and J lost 1, with 11 bases in between. The CDR3 length is 14 residues. Germline values: CDR1 MDHEN, CDR2 SYDVKM. CDR3 bases: TGTGCCAGCAGTCCCCGACAGGCCCAAGAGACCCAGTACTTC. It codes for CASSPRQAQETQYF.

The chain links TRBV30 to TRBJ2-7; 10 bases align to TRBD1. V lost 7 bases and J lost 2; bases outside the gene matches: 2. This CDR3 spans 12 amino acids. Germline V lookup: CDR1 GTSNPN, CDR2 SVGIG (reference sequence). CDR3 loop: CAFGQGAYEQYF. CDR3 bases: TGTGCCTTCGGACAGGGGGCCTACGAGCAGTACTTC. Together with reference TRBV30 and TRBJ2-7, the CDR3 gives the full variable domain: SQTIHQWPATLVQPVGSPLSLECTVEGTSNPNLYWYRQAAGRGLQLLFYSVGIGQISSEVPQNLSASRPQDRQFILSSKKLLLSDSGFYLCAFGQGAYEQYFGPGTRLTVT.

The chain couples TRBV7-6 to TRBJ2-2; 8 bases agree with TRBD1. This CDR3 has 16 amino acids. From germline, CDR1 is SGHVS and CDR2 FNYEAQ. V was pared by 5 bases and J by 5 bases, with 10 bases of the junction left unmatched. Here the CDR3 DNA reads TGTGCCAGCAGCATCACTGGACAGGGTCAAACCGGGGAGCTGTTTTTT. Its protein product is CASSITGQGQTGELFF.

The sample holds a few counts of this clone. This rearrangement joins TRBV5-4 to TRBJ2-7; TRBD1 matches at 9 bases. CDR3 length equals 15 residues. Germline V CDR1 and CDR2: SGHNT, YYREEE (reference sequence). V lost 4 bases, J lost 4 bases, and 9 bases stayed unmatched. The CDR3 DNA is TGTGCCAGCAGCCCCGGGACAGGGTTGCAGTACGAGCAGTACTTC. This translates into CASSPGTGLQYEQYF.

The sample holds a few counts of this clone. The CDR3, as DNA: TGTGCCAGCAGCTTAAGCGGAGGTCAACATGAGCAGTTCTTC. Its translation: CASSLSGGQHEQFF. The rearrangement links TRBV7-3 to TRBJ2-1; the D gene is possibly TRBD2 (5 bases). V lost 1 base and J 8 bases, leaving 12 bases between the germline ends. The CDR3 contains 14 residues. The germline V gene has CDR1 SGHTA and CDR2 FQGTGA.

This clone was recorded at least ten times. The chain recombines TRBV4-1 with TRBJ2-3; 15 positions match TRBD2. The CDR3 runs 18 residues. Germline loops: CDR1 MGHRA, CDR2 YSYEKL. V lost 1 base to trimming and J lost 5 bases; unmatched junction nucleotides: 7. The CDR3, as DNA: TGCGCCAGCAGCCAAGGGCTAGGACTAGCGGGGGGGAGAGATACGCAGTATTTT. This sequence encodes CASSQGLGLAGGRDTQYF.

In its sample, this clone was seen many times. This sequence joins TRBV16 and TRBJ1-2, with 10 bases aligning to TRBD1. The CDR3 covers 14 residues. The trim removed 5 bases at V and 3 bases at J, leaving 3 bases unmatched. Germline CDR1 reads KGHSY; CDR2 reads FQNENV. CDR3 in DNA: TGTGCCAGCAGCGCCGGGACAGGGGACTATGGCTACACCTTC. Translated: CASSAGTGDYGYTF.

J is TRBJ2-2 and V is TRBV9, with 9 bases fitting TRBD2. Looked up from germline, CDR1 is SGDLS and CDR2 is YYNGEE. The CDR3 is made up of 16 amino acids. V was pared by 4 bases and J by 4 bases, with 8 bases of the junction left unmatched. The CDR3 nucleotides read TGTGCCAGCAGCCTCTTAGCGGGGGAGGGCACCGGGGAGCTGTTTTTT. This translates into CASSLLAGEGTGELFF.

In its sample, this clone was seen a few times. J is TRBJ2-3 and V is TRBV7-2, with no clear D. This CDR3 comprises 14 residues. Germline V gene data show CDR1 as SGHTA and CDR2 as FQGNSA. Trimming took 1 base from V and 0 from J, leaving 5 bases between them. CDR3 protein: CASSLGLSTDTQYF. The DNA for the CDR3 is TGTGCCAGCAGCTTAGGACTGAGCACAGATACGCAGTATTTT.

This clone was seen a handful of times. V and J are TRBV5-1 and TRBJ2-7, with 10 bases identical to TRBD1. Trimming removed 0 bases from V and 4 bases from J; junction bases left unmatched: 16. The CDR3 consists of 19 residues. Germline V CDR1 and CDR2: SGHRS, YFSETQ. The CDR3 loop is CASSLGRGTGASRGYEQYF. The CDR3 DNA follows: TGCGCCAGCAGCTTGGGTCGCGGGACAGGGGCCTCCCGAGGATACGAGCAGTACTTC.

This clone was seen many times. The chain couples TRBV6-6 to TRBJ2-7; D perhaps matches TRBD1 (6 bases). Per the germline V gene, CDR1 is MNHNY and CDR2 is SVGAGI (reference sequence). The CDR3 sequence is 13 residues long. Trimming pared 4 bases from V and 2 bases from J, leaving 9 bases between. CDR3 in DNA: TGTGCCAGCAGTTCGACAGGTACCTACGAGCAGTACTTC. It yields the protein CASSSTGTYEQYF.